This T cell receptor (beta chain) stems from a study of blood T cell repertoires in COVID-19. Study overall: Collection of acute and convalescent COVID-19 samples took place in the United States, Italy and Spain. T cells, B-cell-depleted T cells, or PBMCs provided the cDNA or gDNA that served as material.

Per the study methods: Nucleated cell counts were estimated from reference gene primer amplification. The data were produced by immunoSEQ multiplex PCR, yet TCRdb's version contains in-frame clones alone and is incomplete. Clonal size and the V and J genes are those of that table, whereas D and trimming came from the DNA. The sample includes 52,000 or so clones, approximately 91% of them seen just once. The sample holds one count of this clone. The germline V gene has CDR1 MNHEY and CDR2 SVGAGI. The length of the CDR3 is 15 residues. With 7 bases clipped from V and 1 base from J, the junction kept 7 bases outside the gene matches.

The genes are TRBV6-5 and TRBJ1-5; 7 bases agree with TRBD1. Sequencing input: peripheral blood. This TCR was recovered from a woman aged 70-85 years with active COVID-19. The CDR3 loop reads CASNGDRASNQPQHF. The CDR3 DNA reads TGTGCCAGCAACGGCGACAGGGCGAGCAATCAGCCCCAGCATTTT.